The T cell receptor beta chain described here comes from a study of blood T cell repertoires in COVID-19. Study information: The United States, Italy and Spain provided the acute and convalescent COVID-19 samples.

Study processing details: By means of reference gene primer amplification, nucleated cell counts were estimated. Only in-frame clones appear in the TCRdb table, and some are missing; sequencing was by immunoSEQ multiplex PCR. Clone size and the V and J calls come from that table; the DNA yielded D and trimming. The table lists about 250,000 clones, 70% to 90% of them singletons, with roughly 3% in the top ten. The CDR3 runs to 18 residues. CDR1 and CDR2 (germline): KGHDR, SFDVKD. V lost 4 bases to trimming and J lost 4 bases; unmatched junction nucleotides: 6. Sequencing used peripheral blood. V is TRBV24-1 and J is TRBJ2-2, with TRBD2 matching 15 bases. This clonotype was obtained from a man aged 18 to 30 with active or convalescent COVID-19. The CDR3 here is CATSDMGLAGGVTGELFF. The DNA for the CDR3 is TGTGCCACCAGTGACATGGGACTAGCGGGAGGAGTCACCGGGGAGCTGTTTTTT.